This is a list of T cell receptor beta chains from one sample in a study of T cell responses to AZD1222 COVID-19 vaccine. Measured with immunoSEQ multiplex PCR; TCRdb has only the in-frame clones, and not every one. Of about 120,000 clones in the sample, less than 90% were seen once. The specimen comprised peripheral blood, sampled on day 0 of AZD1222 vaccination. These receptors came from an adult in good health. The CDR3 runs from the conserved cysteine through the conserved F or W. The D gene is left open where the match is weak. The size of a clone is reported for some rows only, either as once, few or many, or as a class for expanded clones.

V	D	size	J	length	DNA	CDR3
TRBV6-5	.	.	TRBJ2-7	13	TGTGCCAGCAGGCAGGGGGGTTCCTACGAGCAGTACTTC	CASRQGGSYEQYF
TRBV28	TRBD1	.	TRBJ2-2	15	TGTGCCAGCAGACGACAGGGGGCGAAGGTCGGGGAGCTGTTTTTT	CASRRQGAKVGELFF
TRBV6-4	TRBD1	.	TRBJ2-5	15	TGTGCCAGCAGTCCCGGGACAGGGGGCACTGAGACCCAGTACTTC	CASSPGTGGTETQYF
TRBV18	.	.	TRBJ1-2	16	TGTGCCAGCTCACCCCCGGGACTCCGAATGGCCGGCGGCTACACCTTC	CASSPPGLRMAGGYTF
TRBV5-1	.	.	TRBJ1-4	15	TGCGCCAGCAGCCTGTTATCAGGGGTCGATGAAAAACTGTTTTTT	CASSLLSGVDEKLFF
TRBV7-9	.	.	TRBJ1-1	12	TGTGCCAGCAGACCGGGGGGCACTGAAGCTTTCTTT	CASRPGGTEAFF
TRBV18	.	.	TRBJ2-7	17	TGTGCCAGCTCACCGTATTTTGTAGGTGGAGTAGGGTACGAGCAGTACTTC	CASSPYFVGGVGYEQYF
TRBV27	.	.	TRBJ1-5	14	TGTGCCAGCAGGGTGGGTGATAGCAATCAGCCCCAGCATTTT	CASRVGDSNQPQHF
TRBV5-1	TRBD1	.	TRBJ1-3	17	TGCGCCAGCAGCCCCCGGACAGGGCAAATCTCTGGAAACACCATATATTTT	CASSPRTGQISGNTIYF
TRBV28	.	.	TRBJ2-5	12	TGTGCCAGCAAAAGGTTGGCAGAGACCCAGTACTTC	CASKRLAETQYF
TRBV28	.	.	TRBJ1-3	14	TGTGCCAGCAGTTTAGGGGGGGTTGGAAACACCATATATTTT	CASSLGGVGNTIYF
TRBV3-1/TRBV3-2	.	.	TRBJ2-7	14	TGTGCCAGCAGTCCGTTTTCCAGTTCCTACGAGCAGTACTTC	CASSPFSSSYEQYF
TRBV5-1	TRBD1	.	TRBJ1-2	16	TGCGCCAGCAGCCTCGGGACAGGGGGCGCTTACTATGGCTACACCTTC	CASSLGTGGAYYGYTF
TRBV7-2	TRBD2	few	TRBJ2-2	14	TGTGCCAGCAGCGGGAGCGGGAGTAGCGGGGAGCTGTTTTTT	CASSGSGSSGELFF
TRBV6-5	.	.	TRBJ2-1	12	TGTGCCAGCAGTTCCCAGTACAATGAGCAGTTCTTC	CASSSQYNEQFF
TRBV30	TRBD1	.	TRBJ2-1	11	TGTGCCTGGACTCGAGGACAGGGTCAGTTCTTC	CAWTRGQGQFF
TRBV6-5	.	.	TRBJ2-1	16	TGTGCCAGCAGTTACTCGACGGGGGAGGGGGGCAATGAGCAGTTCTTC	CASSYSTGEGGNEQFF
TRBV9	.	.	TRBJ1-1	12	TGTGCCAGCAGCTATTCCGGGACAGAAGCTTTCTTT	CASSYSGTEAFF
TRBV19	.	.	TRBJ1-5	14	TGTGCCAGTACAGAAACAGGGTTTGGTCAGCCCCAGCATTTT	CASTETGFGQPQHF
TRBV27	.	.	TRBJ1-5	13	TGTGCCAGCAAATCGGGGGCCCAAGAGCCCCAGCATTTT	CASKSGAQEPQHF
TRBV5-4	TRBD1	.	TRBJ2-2	14	TGTGCCAGCAGTTCCGGGACAGAGTTCGGGGAGCTGTTTTTT	CASSSGTEFGELFF
TRBV28	.	.	TRBJ2-7	15	TGTGCCAGCAGTTTCGTTCCCGGACGGCACTACGAGCAGTACTTC	CASSFVPGRHYEQYF